Listed below are T cell receptor beta chains from one sample, sequenced in a study of early stage breast cancer tumors. Method: immunoSEQ multiplex PCR; TCRdb's copy keeps in-frame clones and lacks some. The table lists over 45,000 clones, around 83% of them singletons. The material sequenced was blood. The receptors stem from a person aged 45 to 59 with breast cancer. CDR3s include the opening cysteine and the closing phenylalanine or tryptophan. The D gene is left open where the match is weak.

TRBJ2-3 TRBV28 TRBD2 TGTGCCAGCAGTTTCAGGCGGGGGGGCTGGGCAGATACGCAGTATTTT CASSFRRGGWADTQYF
TRBJ2-7 TRBV18 TRBD2 TGTGCCAGCTCAGCCCGACTAGCGGGAATCTACGAGCAGTACTTC CASSARLAGIYEQYF
TRBJ1-4 TRBV28 NA TGTGCCAGCAAACGTAGCGGAACTTCTAATGAAAAACTGTTTTTT CASKRSGTSNEKLFF
TRBJ2-3 TRBV5-1 TRBD2 TGCGCCAGCAGCTTGGAACTAGCGGGGGGTTCCGAGCGTCCAGATACGCAGTATTTT CASSLELAGGSERPDTQYF
TRBJ1-3 TRBV7-9 NA TGTGCCAGCAGCTTAATTTTGAGTGCTGGAAACACCATATATTTT CASSLILSAGNTIYF
TRBJ2-7 TRBV7-2 TRBD2 TGTGCCAGCAGTAAGCGGGGCGGATCCTACGAGCAGTACTTC CASSKRGGSYEQYF
TRBJ2-7 TRBV2 NA TGTGCCAGCGATGGGGCCAACGAGCAGTACTTC CASDGANEQYF
TRBJ2-3 TRBV28 NA TGTGCCTCCGAGAGGGGGGAGGGTACAGATACGCAGTATTTT CASERGEGTDTQYF
TRBJ1-1 TRBV30 NA TGTGCCTGGAGTCCTCCGGGGGCTGAAGCTTTCTTT CAWSPPGAEAFF
TRBJ2-1 TRBV7-3 NA TGTGCCAGCAGCTTTAGAGTGGAGGGTGAGCAGTTCTTC CASSFRVEGEQFF
TRBJ2-1 TRBV5-8 NA TGTGCCAGCAGCTTGGGGCTGGGTTTGCGTGAGCAGTTCTTC CASSLGLGLREQFF